This TCR beta chain stems from a study of CD8 T cells in ankylosing spondylitis. Study findings and constraints: One TCR beta motif, made up of eight or nine highly homologous variants, appeared characteristic of ankylosing spondylitis blood. Reportedly, disease-linked clones are significantly enriched in ankylosing spondylitis patients' matched synovial fluid. In peripheral blood, disease-linked CD8+ clones occurred at relatively low frequencies.

Quantitative molecular-barcoded 5'-RACE generated the TCR beta libraries. TCRdb re-analysed the 5' RACE reads in MiXCR, keeping a single row per CDR3 protein. This sample yields about 140,000 distinct CDR3 sequences, of which roughly 31% are seen a single time; over 5.5% belongs to the top ten. Turning to this clonotype: Antigen unknown.

CDR3 length: 14 residues. J lost 9 bases, V lost 5 bases, and 12 bases had no gene match. The germline CDR1 and CDR2 sequences are DFQATT and SNEGSKA (reference sequence). V is TRBV20-1 and J is TRBJ2-3, with TRBD2 matching over 9 bases. The source material was synovial fluid, either unsorted or a sorted T cell fraction (not recorded which). The TCR was taken from a male donor with ankylosing spondylitis. The CDR3 coding sequence is TGCAGTGCTTCGACTAGCGGATCACAGATGACGCAGTATTTT. It yields the protein CSASTSGSQMTQYF.